This paragraph reports one T cell receptor beta chain. The sample is drawn from a study of blood T cell repertoires in COVID-19. On the study more broadly: COVID-19 samples from acute and convalescent phases originated in the United States, Italy and Spain.

Profiling relied on immunoSEQ multiplex PCR, and the TCRdb table lists in-frame clones only, not all of them. This sample has 210,000 or so clones, with just over 85% found just once. Sequencing was performed on peripheral blood. The source of this sequence is a middle-aged man with acute or convalescent COVID-19.

The CDR3 coding sequence is TGTGCCAGCAGCTTAGACGGACTAGCGGGGGGCTATGAGCAGTTCTTC. Residues: CASSLDGLAGGYEQFF. V usage is TRBV11-3 and J usage is TRBJ2-1; 14 positions agree with TRBD2. The germline gives CDR1 SGHNT, CDR2 YENEEA. The junction had 3 bases not matched to a gene; V was cut back by 0 bases and J by 8 bases. CDR3 size: 16 residues. Looking up the rest from reference TRBV11-3 and TRBJ2-1 gives the full variable domain: EAGVVQSPRYKIIEKKQPVAFWCNPISGHNTLYWYLQNLGQGPELLIRYENEEAVDDSQLPKDRFSAERLKGVDSTLKIQPAELGDSAVYLCASSLDGLAGGYEQFFGPGTRLTVL.